A selection of T cell receptor beta chains follows, all from one sample in a study of blood T cell repertoires in COVID-19. Data came from immunoSEQ multiplex PCR; TCRdb stores just in-frame clones and leaves some out. Among about 310,000 clones listed, over 75% were seen once. Sequencing was done on a sample of peripheral blood. Every receptor here comes from a man in his fifties with active or convalescent COVID-19. Each CDR3 is given with its conserved first and last residue. The order of the fields is D gene, V gene, J gene, clone size, CDR3 DNA, CDR3 protein. A D gene is named only where the DNA matches it firmly. Some rows mark clone size as missing; the rest say once, few, many or name a class of expanded clone.

TRBD2,TRBV5-1,TRBJ2-3,.,TGCGCCAGCAAGAGGGCGGGAGTAGGAGCAGATACGCAGTATTTT,CASKRAGVGADTQYF
.,TRBV6-6,TRBJ2-5,.,TGTGCCAGCAGTTGGCGTTACGGGAAAGAGACCCAGTACTTC,CASSWRYGKETQYF
.,TRBV6-2/TRBV6-3,TRBJ1-1,once,TGTGCCAGCAGTCTCCAGCAAATTAGCGTGAGTGGGACTGAAGCTTTCTTT,CASSLQQISVSGTEAFF
TRBD1,TRBV5-1,TRBJ2-2,once,TGCGCCAGCAGCCCCCCACAGGGGTTGAACACCGGGGAGCTGTTTTTT,CASSPPQGLNTGELFF
TRBD2,TRBV24-1,TRBJ2-1,.,TGTGCCACCAGTGATCGAACTAGCGGGAGGGCCTACAATGAGCAGTTCTTC,CATSDRTSGRAYNEQFF
.,TRBV14,TRBJ2-3,.,TGTGCCAGCAGCCAAGATTTCGGAGGAGGACGCACAGATACGCAGTATTTT,CASSQDFGGGRTDTQYF
.,TRBV6-5,TRBJ1-3,.,TGTGCCAGCAGGAGGGACAACTCTGGAAACACCATATATTTT,CASRRDNSGNTIYF
.,TRBV27,TRBJ2-1,.,TGTGCCAGCAGTTTATCGGTACAGATGGGTAATGAGCAGTTCTTC,CASSLSVQMGNEQFF
TRBD2,TRBV5-8,TRBJ2-3,.,TGTGCCAGCAGCTTGGGACTAGCGGGGGACACAGATACGCAGTATTTT,CASSLGLAGDTDTQYF
TRBD1,TRBV30,TRBJ1-1,.,TGTGCCTGGAGTGGACAGGGATGGGACACTGAAGCTTTCTTT,CAWSGQGWDTEAFF
TRBD1,TRBV10-2,TRBJ1-6,.,TGCGCCAGCAGTGAAGAGGGGGCGGTAAATTCACCCCTCCACTTT,CASSEEGAVNSPLHF
.,TRBV10-3,TRBJ2-3,.,TGTGCCATCAGTGAGTCGACAGTCACAGATACGCAGTATTTT,CAISESTVTDTQYF
TRBD1,TRBV10-3,TRBJ2-7,.,TGTGCCATCAGTCCCGGGACAGGGATAGGCTCCTACGAGCAGTACTTC,CAISPGTGIGSYEQYF
TRBD2,TRBV9,TRBJ2-1,.,TGTGCCAGCAGCTTATCGGGAGGGTACAATGAGCAGTTCTTC,CASSLSGGYNEQFF
.,TRBV7-2,TRBJ2-1,.,TGTGCCAGCAGCTTCCGGGACTTAAGGGGTGAGCAGTTCTTC,CASSFRDLRGEQFF
TRBD1,TRBV2,TRBJ2-3,.,TGTGCCAGCAGTGAGACAGGGTTTGATACGCAGTATTTT,CASSETGFDTQYF
.,TRBV11-2,TRBJ2-2,few,TGTGCCAGCAGCTTAGCTATAATAAACACCGGGGAGCTGTTTTTT,CASSLAIINTGELFF
.,TRBV7-9,TRBJ1-5,.,TGTGCCAGCAGCTTAGTGGAGGGCTCCCAGCATTTT,CASSLVEGSQHF
TRBD1,TRBV10-3,TRBJ1-1,.,TGTGCCATCAGGAGCAGGGGGGACACTGAAGCTTTCTTT,CAIRSRGDTEAFF
.,TRBV28,TRBJ2-1,.,TGTGTCAGCACTAGGGGCAATGAGCAGTTCTTC,CVSTRGNEQFF
.,TRBV4-3,TRBJ1-1,.,TGCGCCAGCAGCCAAGATCAAACCCCAGTGAACACTGAAGCTTTCTTT,CASSQDQTPVNTEAFF
.,TRBV5-1,TRBJ2-3,few,TGCGCCAGCAGCCCGAGGGTGGGCACAGATACGCAGTATTTT,CASSPRVGTDTQYF
.,TRBV18,TRBJ2-3,.,TGTGCCAGCTCACCAGCCCAGGCCTTCACAGATACGCAGTATTTT,CASSPAQAFTDTQYF
.,TRBV7-3,TRBJ2-5,few,TGTGCCAGCAGCCCAACATGGAGCGGCCAAGAGACCCAGTACTTC,CASSPTWSGQETQYF
.,TRBV11-2,TRBJ1-1,.,TGTGCCAGCAGCTTCGCACAGGGATCCCCTGAAGCTTTCTTT,CASSFAQGSPEAFF
.,TRBV28,TRBJ1-2,few,TGTGCCAGCAGTTCAGGGAACCTATATGGCTACACCTTC,CASSSGNLYGYTF
.,TRBV18,TRBJ1-3,.,TGTGCCAGCTCACTCGGAGGGCCCCGCTCTGGAAACACCATATATTTT,CASSLGGPRSGNTIYF
.,TRBV11-3,TRBJ2-2,.,TGTGCCAGCAGCCCGAGCACCGGGGAGCTGTTTTTT,CASSPSTGELFF
.,TRBV28,TRBJ1-5,.,TGTGCCAGCAGTTTCGTAATTTTCCAGCCCCAGCATTTT,CASSFVIFQPQHF
TRBD1,TRBV5-1,TRBJ2-7,.,TGCGCCAGCAGCTTGGAATCTAGGACAGGGACGTCTTTCTCCTACGAGCAGTACTTC,CASSLESRTGTSFSYEQYF
TRBD2,TRBV5-1,TRBJ2-1,.,TGCGCCAGCAGCTTGGCCCCGGGGGAGGGAAACAATGAGCAGTTCTTC,CASSLAPGEGNNEQFF
.,TRBV6-5,TRBJ1-1,.,TGTGCCAGCAATACAGGAATGAACACTGAAGCTTTCTTT,CASNTGMNTEAFF
.,TRBV6-2/TRBV6-3,TRBJ2-2,.,TGTGCCAGCAGTTACTCGGGCCACCTGCGCGGGGAGCTGTTTTTT,CASSYSGHLRGELFF
.,TRBV9,TRBJ2-2,.,TGTGCCAGCAGCGTAAGTCAGGCGTTCACCGGGGAGCTGTTTTTT,CASSVSQAFTGELFF
TRBD2,TRBV7-8,TRBJ2-5,.,TGTGCCAGCAGCTTAGAAGCGGGAGGGAAAGAGACCCAGTACTTC,CASSLEAGGKETQYF